The 9 T cell receptor beta chains given below trace back to one sample, sequenced in a study of metastatic and nonmetastatic thyroid tumors. Patients underwent thyroid surgery, and none had received any treatment before it. TCRdb recomputed clones from the PCR reads via MiXCR. The sample has a few thousand clones; under 20% are singletons. Sequencing was done on a sample of adjacent normal tissue. The receptors were gathered from a female donor with papillary thyroid cancer or a benign thyroid nodule (not recorded which). Some clones in this sample may be carry-over from other donors' samples.

This clone was observed a few times. The rearrangement uses TRBV28 and TRBJ1-6, with a weak D call TRBD1 (6 bases). The CDR3 spans 16 residues. Germline assignment: CDR1 MDHEN and CDR2 SYDVKM. V shed 3 bases and J shed 6 bases, with 15 bases lying between them. The CDR3 DNA sequence: TGTGCCAGCAGTTTGTGGAGGGGGATGGTTAATTCACCCCTCCACTTT. Protein: CASSLWRGMVNSPLHF.

This clone is labeled large. The gene calls are TRBV6-1 and TRBJ2-7; D may correspond to TRBD1 or TRBD2 (6 bases each). This CDR3 spans 16 amino acids. The V end lost 3 bases, the J end lost 4 bases, and 19 bases lay between the germline ends. From germline, CDR1 is MNHNS and CDR2 SASEGT. Here the CDR3 DNA reads TGTGCCAGCAGTGAGGGAGGACAGCAGGCTAGGTACGAGCAGTACGTC. Amino acid sequence: CASSEGGQQARYEQYV.

This clone qualifies as large (0.1 to 1%). This chain connects TRBV27 to TRBJ2-7, with D maybe TRBD2 (6 bases). The germline gives CDR1 MNHEY, CDR2 SMNVEV (reference sequence). The CDR3 length is 14 residues. Trimming took 5 bases from V and 7 from J, leaving 18 bases between them. CDR3 sequence: CASSPRDSLGEQYV. CDR3 sequence (DNA): TGTGCCAGCAGTCCCCGGGACTCCCTAGGGGAGCAGTACGTC.

This chain connects TRBV19 to TRBJ2-3; TRBD1 or TRBD2 may be the D gene (6 bases each). Germline CDR1 reads LNHDA; CDR2 reads SQIVND (reference sequence). V lost 4 bases and J 13 bases, leaving 18 bases between the germline ends. The CDR3 runs 13 residues. The CDR3 loop reads CASSSWGADTKYF. DNA of the CDR3: TGTGCCAGTAGTAGCTGGGGGGCAGATACAAAGTATTTT.

In this sample, this clone turned up a few times. The rearrangement links TRBV6-1 to TRBJ1-1; D is unresolved. The germline V and J ends were trimmed by 4 bases and 3 bases, with 9 bases remaining between them. The CDR3 consists of 13 residues. CDR1 and CDR2 from the germline V gene are MNHNS and SASEGT. The CDR3 spells CASSVQEDTEAFF. The CDR3 nucleotides read TGTGCCAGCAGTGTGCAGGAGGACACTGAAGCTTTCTTT.

The CDR3 bases are TGTGCCAGCAGTTACTCAATCACTGTCGGGGTCGATGGCAATCAGCCCCAGCATTTT. It encodes CASSYSITVGVDGNQPQHF. The chain has TRBV6-2 or TRBV6-3 and TRBJ1-5; D remains ambiguous. V was shortened by 0 bases and J by 2 bases, with 20 bases between the two germline ends. This CDR3 comprises 19 residues. Germline-derived CDR1 and CDR2 are MNHEY and SVGEGT.

Regarding this clone: A single base separates this from a much larger clone, so it may be a read error. The chain uses TRBV5-1 and TRBJ2-4; D gene unclear. The CDR3 covers 12 residues. CDR1 and CDR2 (germline): SGHRS, YFSETQ. CDR3 in amino acids: CASSLAKDIQYF. Here the CDR3 DNA reads TGCGCCAGCAGCTTGGCCAAAGACATTCAGTACTTC.

At least ten counts were recorded for this clone. A much larger clone sits a single nucleotide away, making a read error possible. Other nucleotide sequences from this sample produce the same CDR3. The rearrangement uses TRBV5-1 and TRBJ1-2; possibly TRBD1 for D (6 bases). CDR3 length: 16 amino acids. V lost 4 bases and J 0 bases, leaving 16 bases between the germline ends. Germline V gene lookup returns CDR1 SGHRS and CDR2 YFSETQ. The chain's CDR3 is CASSEGTRNPNYGYTF. The DNA for the CDR3 is TGCGCCAGCAGCGAAGGGACACGCAACCCTAACTATGGCTACACCTTC. Variable domain in full (rest from reference TRBV5-1 and TRBJ1-2): KAGVTQTPRYLIKTRGQQVTLSCSPISGHRSVSWYQQTPGQGLQFLFEYFSETQRNKGNFPGRFSGRQFSNSRSEMNVSTLELGDSALYLCASSEGTRNPNYGYTFGSGTRLTVV.

This clone was seen a few times. J is TRBJ2-3 and V is TRBV6-1, with 13 bases matching TRBD2. This CDR3 contains 16 residues. Germline CDR1 and CDR2: MNHNS and SASEGT. Trimming removed 5 bases from V and 5 bases from J; junction bases left unmatched: 7. CDR3 in amino acids: CASSFTSGRAGDTQYF. The CDR3, as DNA: TGTGCCAGCAGTTTTACTAGCGGGAGGGCCGGAGATACGCAGTATTTT.